This entry lists 10 T cell receptor beta chains sequenced from one sample in a study of T cells in Graves' hyperthyroidism and ophthalmopathy. Regions amplified from RNA transcripts were the TCR beta CDR3 regions. HTBI primers drove first-round RT-PCR of the TCR CDR3. TCRdb redid the calling of the multiplex PCR reads with MiXCR, one entry per CDR3 protein. The sample yields around 60,000 distinct CDR3 sequences, around half seen once. The sample comprised blood. The receptors were gathered from a woman aged 25 to 45 with Graves' ophthalmopathy.

This clonotype qualifies as medium-sized. The gene calls are TRBV10-3 and TRBJ1-1, with 7 positions matching TRBD1. The germline CDR1 and CDR2 sequences are ENHRY and SYGVKD. This CDR3 region has 12 residues. The V segment lost 7 bases and the J segment 4 bases; nucleotides outside the gene matches: 3. The CDR3 spells CAIIRTGTEAFF. The CDR3 bases are TGTGCCATCATTAGGACAGGCACTGAAGCTTTCTTT.

This rearrangement joins TRBV19 to TRBJ2-3; maybe TRBD1 (5 bases). Gene TRBJ1-5 matches the end of the DNA better, so the J call may be wrong. Per the germline V gene, CDR1 is LNHDA and CDR2 is SQIVND (reference sequence). The CDR3 is 18 residues long. The CDR3 is CASAGTSGRSERTDTQHF. For the CDR3, the DNA is TGTGCCAGTGCCGGGACTAGCGGGAGGAGCGAGCGCACAGATACGCAGCATTTT.

The chain carries TRBV29-1 and TRBJ1-2, with a weak D call TRBD1 (5 bases). There are 13 residues in the CDR3. The V gene's germline CDR1 is SQVTM and CDR2 ANQGSEA. V was clipped by 8 bases and J by 6 bases, with 19 bases between them. For the CDR3, the DNA is TGCAGCTTGGCGGGACTCCTGGGACATGGCTACACCTTC. It specifies CSLAGLLGHGYTF.

This clonotype was seen ten or more times. The chain has TRBV5-1 and TRBJ2-3, with a weak D call TRBD1 (5 bases). Germline CDR1 and CDR2: SGHRS and YFSETQ. Trimming took off 6 bases at V and 2 bases at J, with 13 bases between the two ends. This CDR3 comprises 14 residues. The CDR3 DNA follows: TGCGCCAGCACCCTAGGGGATTTCACAGATACGCAGTATTTT. Translating it yields CASTLGDFTDTQYF.

The chain links TRBV11-3 to TRBJ2-5, with 12 bases fitting TRBD2. Germline CDR1 reads SGHNT; CDR2 reads YENEEA. The length of the CDR3 is 14 residues. Trimming took 5 bases from V and 4 from J; bases not matched to a gene: 2. The CDR3, as DNA: TGTGCCAGCAGCAGGGGACTAGCGGGAGAGACCCAGTACTTC. It specifies CASSRGLAGETQYF.

This clonotype was found many times. The chain joins TRBV28 to TRBJ2-7; 8 bases are shared with TRBD2. Germline V gives CDR1 MDHEN, CDR2 SYDVKM. This CDR3 region has 17 residues. V shed 2 bases, J shed 2 bases, and the junction held 11 bases outside the gene matches. The CDR3 protein is CASSLGGAGGPTYEQYF. The CDR3 DNA reads as TGTGCCAGCAGTTTAGGAGGCGCGGGAGGCCCTACCTACGAGCAGTACTTC. The variable domain in full, completed from reference TRBV28 and TRBJ2-7, reads DVKVTQSSRYLVKRTGEKVFLECVQDMDHENMFWYRQDPGLGLRLIYFSYDVKMKEKGDIPEGYSVSREKKERFSLILESASTNQTSMYLCASSLGGAGGPTYEQYFGPGTRLTVT.

Comment on this clonotype: The final CDR3 position lacks the conserved phenylalanine or tryptophan, pointing to a likely read error. No DNA is shown, since the ends of the CDR3 on it are uncertain; the CDR3 is the one TCRdb lists. The chain recombines TRBV12-3 or TRBV12-4 with TRBJ1-6. The length of the CDR3 is 8 amino acids, counting both ends. CDR3 sequence reads: CASTSGLP.

This clonotype was detected only a few times. This chain connects TRBV7-6 to TRBJ2-1; TRBD2 agrees at 11 bases. V lost 8 bases and J lost 9; bases outside the gene matches: 9. Germline lookup yields CDR1 SGHVS and CDR2 FNYEAQ. This CDR3 comprises 14 residues. CDR3 loop: CASSPKTSGTEQFF. CDR3 bases: TGTGCCAGCTCACCCAAGACTAGCGGGACTGAGCAGTTCTTC.

This clonotype is medium-sized within its sample. This chain links TRBV9 with TRBJ2-7; 12 nucleotides line up with TRBD1. This CDR3 is 14 amino acids long. Unmatched junction bases numbered 5, after V lost 4 bases and J lost 6 bases. Germline lookup yields CDR1 SGDLS and CDR2 YYNGEE. The chain's CDR3 is CASSLGTGGGEQYF. CDR3 DNA sequence: TGTGCCAGCAGCTTAGGGACAGGGGGCGGCGAGCAGTACTTC.

This clonotype was counted many times. The chain links TRBV7-9 to TRBJ1-2, with D possibly TRBD1 on 5 matching bases. Germline loops: CDR1 SEHNR, CDR2 FQNEAQ (reference sequence). CDR3 length equals 14 residues. Trimming removed 0 bases from V and 8 bases from J, with 13 bases in between. The DNA for the CDR3 is TGTGCCAGCAGCTTAGCTATTGGACAAGCGGGCTACACCTTC. Its protein product is CASSLAIGQAGYTF.